This entry lists 24 T cell receptor beta chains sequenced from one sample in a study of identifying expanded T cells in peripheral blood. Sequenced by immunoSEQ multiplex PCR; TCRdb stores in-frame clones only, minus some. The table records tens of thousands of clones, nearly 90% of them present only once. The sequencing input was blood. These receptors came from a person aged 18 to 70 in good health.

The sample holds one count of this clone. V and J are TRBV5-5 and TRBJ1-2; a weak D match, TRBD1 (5 bases). The V gene's germline CDR1 is SGHKS and CDR2 YYEKEE (reference sequence). The CDR3 totals 14 residues. Trimming stripped 4 bases from V and 7 bases from J, with 17 bases between. CDR3 sequence reads: CASSPWGGTAGYTF. CDR3 sequence (DNA): TGTGCCAGCAGCCCATGGGGGGGGACCGCTGGCTACACCTTC.

Only one count was recorded for this clone. The V gene is TRBV13, the J gene TRBJ2-1; possibly TRBD2 for D (6 bases). This CDR3 has 16 amino acids. Germline V gives CDR1 PRHDT, CDR2 FYEKMQ (reference sequence). Trimming took off 4 bases at V and 13 bases at J, with 26 bases between the two ends. CDR3 sequence: CASSSSGTWKGFGQFF. Here the CDR3 DNA reads TGTGCCAGCAGCTCTTCCGGGACTTGGAAAGGGTTTGGTCAGTTCTTC.

The chain recombines TRBV6-6 with TRBJ1-3; D call uncertain. The CDR3 spans 13 residues. Trimming removed 8 bases from V and 5 bases from J, with 13 bases in between. Germline V gene sequence: CDR1 MNHNY, CDR2 SVGAGI (reference sequence). In DNA form, the CDR3 reads TGTGCCAGCGGGGAGGAAACCCGAAACACCATATATTTT. Protein product: CASGEETRNTIYF.

This clone was detected once. The chain joins TRBV30 to TRBJ1-2; tentatively, D is TRBD1 (6 bases). The CDR3 extends over 16 amino acids. V lost 1 base and J lost 5, with 20 bases in between. Germline-derived CDR1 and CDR2 are GTSNPN and SVGIG (reference sequence). The DNA for the CDR3 is TGTGCCTGGAGTGCCTCGACAGGACTTGGCATATATGGCTACACCTTC. This encodes CAWSASTGLGIYGYTF.

The chain carries TRBV12-5 and TRBJ1-2; unclear D gene. The V gene's germline CDR1 is LGHNT and CDR2 FRNRAP. The CDR3 spans 16 residues. Between the trimmed V and J ends, which lost 1 base and 8 bases, there was a span of 20 bases. CDR3 nucleotides: TGTGCTAGTGGTTTGGGGATGATTGGGTCGAGGCAGGGCTACACCTTC. This encodes CASGLGMIGSRQGYTF.

Note on this clone: Other nucleotide sequences in the sample specify the same CDR3. The rearrangement links TRBV5-1 to TRBJ1-2; D is ambiguous. This CDR3 comprises 14 residues. With 4 bases removed from V and 0 bases from J, the gap between germline ends came to 10 bases. Germline assignment: CDR1 SGHRS and CDR2 YFSETQ. CDR3 sequence reads: CASSLAPANYGYTF. In nucleotides, the CDR3 is TGCGCCAGCAGCCTCGCGCCCGCTAACTATGGCTACACCTTC. The whole variable domain, filled in from reference TRBV5-1 and TRBJ1-2, reads KAGVTQTPRYLIKTRGQQVTLSCSPISGHRSVSWYQQTPGQGLQFLFEYFSETQRNKGNFPGRFSGRQFSNSRSEMNVSTLELGDSALYLCASSLAPANYGYTFGSGTRLTVV.

CDR3: CASSMGFLETGFDQPQHF. DNA of the CDR3: TGTGCCAGTAGTATGGGTTTCTTGGAGACAGGGTTCGATCAGCCCCAGCATTTT. The chain links TRBV19 to TRBJ1-5, with TRBD1 matching 7 bases. The CDR3 totals 18 residues. Trimming removed 3 bases from V and 5 bases from J; junction bases left unmatched: 16. Germline values: CDR1 LNHDA, CDR2 SQIVND (reference sequence).

The genes are TRBV2 and TRBJ2-2, with D possibly TRBD1 on 6 matching bases. Trimming cost V 4 bases and J 6 bases, with 18 bases left between them. CDR3 length: 16 residues. Germline CDR1 and CDR2: SNHLY and FYNNEI. In DNA form, the CDR3 reads TGTGCCAGCAGTGCTTCGGCAGGGGAATTGTCCGGGGAGCTGTTTTTT. Translating gives CASSASAGELSGELFF.

The chain joins TRBV19 to TRBJ1-2; possibly TRBD1 for D (5 bases). This CDR3 has 14 residues. V was pared by 11 bases and J by 7 bases, with 23 bases between. Per germline, CDR1 LNHDA and CDR2 SQIVND (reference sequence). The DNA of the CDR3 is TGTGCCGCATTTAGTCGGAGCAGGGCCTTTGGCTACACCTTC. Translating it yields CAAFSRSRAFGYTF. Using reference TRBV19 and TRBJ1-2 for the parts outside the CDR3, the full variable domain is DGGITQSPKYLFRKEGQNVTLSCEQNLNHDAMYWYRQDPGQGLRLIYYSQIVNDFQKGDIAEGYSVSREKKESFPLTVTSAQKNPTAFYLCAAFSRSRAFGYTFGSGTRLTVV.

The V and J genes are TRBV29-1 and TRBJ2-1; 8 nucleotides match TRBD1. Germline V CDR1 and CDR2: SQVTM, ANQGSEA. The CDR3 contains 14 residues. The V segment lost 4 bases and the J segment 5 bases; nucleotides outside the gene matches: 7. This CDR3 is CSVGGRGPHNEQFF. The CDR3 nucleotides are TGCAGCGTTGGCGGCAGGGGGCCTCACAATGAGCAGTTCTTC.

The rearrangement links TRBV5-6 to TRBJ1-2; D uncertain. Trimming removed 2 bases at V and 5 bases at J, with 13 bases between. The germline V gene encodes CDR1 SGHDT and CDR2 YYEEEE. The CDR3 runs to 14 residues. The CDR3 reads CASSLDQGMYGYTF. CDR3 nucleotides: TGTGCCAGCAGCTTAGATCAAGGGATGTATGGCTACACCTTC.

V usage is TRBV7-6 and J usage is TRBJ2-3, with 11 bases aligning to TRBD2. Trimming at V came to 5 bases and at J to 4 bases, leaving 5 bases not matched to a gene. The CDR3 totals 15 residues. Germline lookup yields CDR1 SGHVS and CDR2 FNYEAQ. The CDR3 loop reads CASSPTSGESDTQYF. CDR3 sequence (DNA): TGTGCCAGCAGCCCGACTAGCGGGGAATCAGATACGCAGTATTTT.

Concerning this clone: The identical CDR3 is also encoded by other nucleotide sequences in the sample. V gene TRBV5-1 combines with J gene TRBJ1-4, with D hard to call. This CDR3 is built from 15 residues. Deletions cut 0 bases from V and 0 bases from J, with 6 bases between. Germline V gives CDR1 SGHRS, CDR2 YFSETQ. The CDR3 here is CASSLGQATNEKLFF. The CDR3 nucleotides are TGCGCCAGCAGCTTGGGGCAGGCAACTAATGAAAAACTGTTTTTT.

J is TRBJ1-2 and V is TRBV19, with 7 bases that match TRBD1. The CDR3 is made up of 15 amino acids. CDR1 and CDR2 from the germline V gene are LNHDA and SQIVND (reference sequence). V gave up 2 bases and J gave up 4 bases; unmatched junction bases: 7. CDR3 loop: CASSITGQDLYGYTF. CDR3 sequence (DNA): TGTGCCAGTAGTATAACCGGACAGGACCTCTATGGCTACACCTTC.

This clone appeared once. This chain joins TRBV14 and TRBJ2-7, with D unresolved. The V end was cut by 4 bases, the J end by 3 bases, with 10 bases between. The germline gives CDR1 SGHDN, CDR2 FVKESK. There are 13 residues in the CDR3. The CDR3 region is CASSPDGNYEQYF. The CDR3, as DNA: TGTGCCAGCAGCCCGGACGGTAACTACGAGCAGTACTTC. Combining the CDR3 with reference TRBV14 and TRBJ2-7 gives the whole variable domain EAGVTQFPSHSVIEKGQTVTLRCDPISGHDNLYWYRRVMGKEIKFLLHFVKESKQDESGMPNNRFLAERTGGTYSTLKVQPAELEDSGVYFCASSPDGNYEQYFGPGTRLTVT.

This sequence joins TRBV9 and TRBJ1-1; 9 nucleotides line up with TRBD1. Germline CDR1 is SGDLS and CDR2 is YYNGEE. The CDR3 has 16 residues. With 1 base clipped from V and 4 bases from J, the junction kept 8 bases outside the gene matches. CDR3 sequence reads: CASSVTGTGLGTEAFF. CDR3 bases: TGTGCCAGCAGCGTAACCGGGACAGGGCTTGGCACTGAAGCTTTCTTT.

Turning to this clone: Other DNA sequences in the sample encode the same CDR3. This sequence joins TRBV5-1 and TRBJ1-2; TRBD1 is a possible D gene (6 bases). Germline CDR1 reads SGHRS; CDR2 reads YFSETQ. Trimming removed 2 bases from V and 5 bases from J, with 7 bases in between. The length of the CDR3 is 12 residues. The CDR3 loop reads CASSLGGYGYTF. CDR3 nucleotide sequence: TGCGCCAGCAGCTTAGGGGGGTATGGCTACACCTTC. The full variable domain, with the rest looked up from reference TRBV5-1 and TRBJ1-2, is KAGVTQTPRYLIKTRGQQVTLSCSPISGHRSVSWYQQTPGQGLQFLFEYFSETQRNKGNFPGRFSGRQFSNSRSEMNVSTLELGDSALYLCASSLGGYGYTFGSGTRLTVV.

The J gene is TRBJ1-1, the V gene TRBV7-9; tentatively, D is TRBD1 (5 bases). Between the trimmed V and J ends, which lost 5 bases and 5 bases, there was a span of 15 bases. Germline loops: CDR1 SEHNR, CDR2 FQNEAQ (reference sequence). The CDR3 is 14 amino acids. The CDR3 region has the DNA TGTGCCAGCAGCCCTCAGGGTAGTAGGACTGAAGCTTTCTTT. This translates into CASSPQGSRTEAFF.

The chain employs TRBV5-4 and TRBJ2-1; TRBD2 agrees at 11 bases. CDR1 SGHNT and CDR2 YYREEE come from the germline V gene (reference sequence). Losses at the gene ends were 4 bases for V and 3 bases for J; bases not matched to a gene: 6. CDR3 length: 16 residues. The CDR3 here is CASSPPTSGIYNEQFF. The CDR3 DNA reads as TGTGCCAGCAGCCCACCGACTAGCGGGATCTACAATGAGCAGTTCTTC.

The V gene is TRBV2, the J gene TRBJ2-3; no reliable D call. Germline CDR1 reads SNHLY; CDR2 reads FYNNEI. Trimming shortened V by 6 bases and J by 6 bases, and 10 bases separated the two germline ends. CDR3 length: 12 amino acids. DNA of the CDR3: TGTGCCAGCAGGCCGAATGGGGATACGCAGTATTTT. The encoded protein is CASRPNGDTQYF.

This clone showed up just once. The chain employs TRBV11-3 and TRBJ2-7; D possibly corresponds to TRBD1 (6 bases). CDR1 and CDR2 from the germline V gene are SGHNT and YENEEA. This CDR3 comprises 14 residues. Trimming stripped 1 base from V and 4 bases from J, with 11 bases between. DNA of the CDR3: TGTGCCAGCAGCTTAGTCAGGGGAAGTTACGAGCAGTACTTC. It codes for CASSLVRGSYEQYF.

This chain uses TRBV27 with TRBJ1-1; the D is unclear. The germline gives CDR1 MNHEY, CDR2 SMNVEV (reference sequence). Trimming left V 6 bases short and J 0 bases short, with 11 bases between. The CDR3 runs to 14 residues. The CDR3 sequence is CASRREGMNTEAFF. CDR3 DNA: TGTGCCAGCAGGAGGGAAGGTATGAACACTGAAGCTTTCTTT.

The rearrangement joins TRBV19 to TRBJ1-4; no reliable D call. The germline gives CDR1 LNHDA, CDR2 SQIVND (reference sequence). Trimming removed 2 bases at V and 8 bases at J, with 15 bases between. CDR3 length equals 15 residues. This chain's CDR3 is CASSIPAGQREKLFF. In DNA form, the CDR3 reads TGTGCCAGTAGTATACCGGCAGGCCAAAGGGAAAAACTGTTTTTT.

This chain joins TRBV4-1 and TRBJ1-2, with D perhaps TRBD1 (5 bases). The CDR3 length is 14 residues. CDR1 and CDR2 (germline): MGHRA, YSYEKL. The V end was cut by 0 bases, the J end by 5 bases, with 10 bases between. CDR3 region: CASSQDGDLYGYTF. The CDR3 nucleotides read TGCGCCAGCAGCCAAGATGGGGACCTTTATGGCTACACCTTC.